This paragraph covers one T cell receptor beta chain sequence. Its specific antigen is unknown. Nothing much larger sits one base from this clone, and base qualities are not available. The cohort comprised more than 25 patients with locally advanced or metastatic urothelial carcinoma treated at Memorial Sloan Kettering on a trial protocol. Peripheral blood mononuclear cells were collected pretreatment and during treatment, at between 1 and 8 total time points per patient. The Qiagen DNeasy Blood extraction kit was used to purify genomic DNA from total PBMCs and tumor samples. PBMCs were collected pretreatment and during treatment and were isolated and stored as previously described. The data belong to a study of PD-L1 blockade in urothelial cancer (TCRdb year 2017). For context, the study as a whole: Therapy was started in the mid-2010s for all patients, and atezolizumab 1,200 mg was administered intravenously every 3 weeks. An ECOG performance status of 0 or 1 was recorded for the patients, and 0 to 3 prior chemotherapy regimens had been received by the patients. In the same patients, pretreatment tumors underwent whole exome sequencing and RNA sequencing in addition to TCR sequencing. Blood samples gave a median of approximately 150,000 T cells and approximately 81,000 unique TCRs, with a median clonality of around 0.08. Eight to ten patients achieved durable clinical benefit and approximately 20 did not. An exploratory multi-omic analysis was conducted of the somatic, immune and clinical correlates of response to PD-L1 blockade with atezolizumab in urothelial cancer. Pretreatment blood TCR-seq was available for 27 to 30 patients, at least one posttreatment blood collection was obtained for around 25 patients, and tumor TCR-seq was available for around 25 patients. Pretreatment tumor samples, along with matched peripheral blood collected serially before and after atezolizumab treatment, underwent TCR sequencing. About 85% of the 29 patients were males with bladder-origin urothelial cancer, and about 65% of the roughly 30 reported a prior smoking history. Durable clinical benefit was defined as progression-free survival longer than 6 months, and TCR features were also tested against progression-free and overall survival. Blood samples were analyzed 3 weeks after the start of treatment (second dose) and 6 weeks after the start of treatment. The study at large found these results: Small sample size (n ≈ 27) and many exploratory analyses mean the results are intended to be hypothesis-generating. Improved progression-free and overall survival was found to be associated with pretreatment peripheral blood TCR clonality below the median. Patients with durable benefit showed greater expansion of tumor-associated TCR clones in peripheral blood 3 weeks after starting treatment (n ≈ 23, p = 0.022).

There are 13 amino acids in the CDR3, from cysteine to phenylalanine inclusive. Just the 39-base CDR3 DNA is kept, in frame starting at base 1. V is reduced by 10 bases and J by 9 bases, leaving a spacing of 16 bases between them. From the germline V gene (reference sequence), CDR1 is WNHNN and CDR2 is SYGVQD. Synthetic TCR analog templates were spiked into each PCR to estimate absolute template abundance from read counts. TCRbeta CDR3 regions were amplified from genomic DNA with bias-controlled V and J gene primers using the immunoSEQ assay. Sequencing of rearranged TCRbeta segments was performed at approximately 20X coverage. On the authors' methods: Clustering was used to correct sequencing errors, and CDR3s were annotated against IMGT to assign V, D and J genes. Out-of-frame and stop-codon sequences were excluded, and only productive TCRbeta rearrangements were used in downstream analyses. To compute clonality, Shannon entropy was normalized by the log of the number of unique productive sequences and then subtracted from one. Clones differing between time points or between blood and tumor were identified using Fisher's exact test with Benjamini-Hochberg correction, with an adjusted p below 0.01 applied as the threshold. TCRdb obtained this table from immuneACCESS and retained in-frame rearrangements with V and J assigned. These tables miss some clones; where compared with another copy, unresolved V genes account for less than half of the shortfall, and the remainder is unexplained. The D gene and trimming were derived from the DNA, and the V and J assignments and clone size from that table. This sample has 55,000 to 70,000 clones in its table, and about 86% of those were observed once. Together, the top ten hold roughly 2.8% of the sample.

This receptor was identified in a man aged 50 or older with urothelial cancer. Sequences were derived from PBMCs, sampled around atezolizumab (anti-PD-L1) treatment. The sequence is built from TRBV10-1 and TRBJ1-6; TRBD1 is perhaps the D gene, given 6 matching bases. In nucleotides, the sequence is TGCGCCATCTGGGACACGAAGTGTTCACCCCTCCACTTT. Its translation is CAIWDTKCSPLHF.